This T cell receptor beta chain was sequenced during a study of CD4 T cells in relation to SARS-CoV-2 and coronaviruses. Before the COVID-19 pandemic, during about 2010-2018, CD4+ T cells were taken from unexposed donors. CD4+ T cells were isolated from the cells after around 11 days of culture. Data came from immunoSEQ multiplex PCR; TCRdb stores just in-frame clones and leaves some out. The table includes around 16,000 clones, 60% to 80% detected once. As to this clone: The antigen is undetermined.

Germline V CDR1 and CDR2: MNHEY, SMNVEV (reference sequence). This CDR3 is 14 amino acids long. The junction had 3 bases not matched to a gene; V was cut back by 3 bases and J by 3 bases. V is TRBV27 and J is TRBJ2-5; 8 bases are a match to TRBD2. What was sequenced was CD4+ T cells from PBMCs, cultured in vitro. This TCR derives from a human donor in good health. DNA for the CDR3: TGTGCCAGCAGTTTGTCACTAGCGGAAGAGACCCAGTACTTC. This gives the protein CASSLSLAEETQYF.